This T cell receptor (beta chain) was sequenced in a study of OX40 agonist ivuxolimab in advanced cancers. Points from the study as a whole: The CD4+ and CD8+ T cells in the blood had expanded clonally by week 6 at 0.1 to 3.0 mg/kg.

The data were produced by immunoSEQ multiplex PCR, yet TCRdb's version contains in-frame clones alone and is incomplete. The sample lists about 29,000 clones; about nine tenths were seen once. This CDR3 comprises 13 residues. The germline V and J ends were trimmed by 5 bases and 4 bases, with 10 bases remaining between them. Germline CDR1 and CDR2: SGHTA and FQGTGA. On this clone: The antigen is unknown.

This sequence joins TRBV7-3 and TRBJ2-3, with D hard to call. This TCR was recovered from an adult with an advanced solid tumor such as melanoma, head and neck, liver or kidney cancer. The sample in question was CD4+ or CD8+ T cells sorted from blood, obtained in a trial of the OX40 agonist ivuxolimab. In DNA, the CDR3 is TGTGCCAGCAGCCTCCTTGGGCCAGATACGCAGTATTTT. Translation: CASSLLGPDTQYF. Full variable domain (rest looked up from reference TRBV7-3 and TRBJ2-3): GAGVSQTPSNKVTEKGKYVELRCDPISGHTALYWYRQSLGQGPEFLIYFQGTGAADDSGLPNDRFFAVRPEGSVSTLKIQRTERGDSAVYLCASSLLGPDTQYFGPGTRLTVL.